A selection of T cell receptor beta chains follows, all from one sample in a study of cytomegalovirus exposure and HLA in healthy donors. Here immunoSEQ multiplex PCR was the method, and the copy in TCRdb shows in-frame clones only, minus some. The top ten clones hold approximately 1.7% of a sample with some 150,000 clones, about 8.9% of them seen once. Sequenced material: PBMCs. The receptor set was obtained from a man aged 50 to 59 in good health and CMV-seronegative. Both conserved end residues are part of each CDR3. A D gene is named only where the DNA matches it firmly. Not every row has a clone size; where given, it reads once, few, many or a size class.

clone_size	j_call	d_call	v_call	cdr3_nt	cdr3_aa
NA	TRBJ2-5	NA	TRBV2	TGTGCCAGCAGATCGACTAGTAAGACCCAGTACTTC	CASRSTSKTQYF
NA	TRBJ1-1	NA	TRBV5-1	TGCGCCAGCAGCTTGTTATCGGGGGGAAACACTGAAGCTTTCTTT	CASSLLSGGNTEAFF
few	TRBJ1-1	NA	TRBV5-1	TGCGCCAGCAGCTTGACCCCGGGACAGAACACTGAAGCTTTCTTT	CASSLTPGQNTEAFF
NA	TRBJ1-1	TRBD1	TRBV30	TGTGCCTGGAGTGCGCGGGGACAGGGGAACACTGAAGCTTTCTTT	CAWSARGQGNTEAFF
few	TRBJ1-1	NA	TRBV5-1	TGCGCCAGCAGGGGAGGGGGGGGGCTTGGCACTGAAGCTTTCTTT	CASRGGGGLGTEAFF
few	TRBJ2-1	NA	TRBV19	TGTGCCAGTAGTTTGGCGGGGCACTCCTACAATGAGCAGTTCTTC	CASSLAGHSYNEQFF
NA	TRBJ2-7	TRBD2	TRBV5-1	TGCGCCAGCAGCCGACGGACTAGCGGAGAGGGCTCCTACGAGCAGTACTTC	CASSRRTSGEGSYEQYF
NA	TRBJ2-3	TRBD2	TRBV5-1	TGCGCCAGCAGCTCACCGGGACTAGCGGGGTCGTCAGCCTCTAGCACAGATACGCAGTATTTT	CASSSPGLAGSSASSTDTQYF
once	TRBJ1-5	NA	TRBV28	TGTGCCAGCACTGCGGCCGGGCAGCCCCAGCATTTT	CASTAAGQPQHF
few	TRBJ2-1	TRBD2	TRBV5-1	TGCGCCAGCAGCTTGGTAATAGCGGGAGGACGCAATGAGCAGTTCTTC	CASSLVIAGGRNEQFF
few	TRBJ1-2	NA	TRBV25-1	TGTGCCAGCAGTGAAGTGGACAGCTTTTATGGCTACACCTTC	CASSEVDSFYGYTF
few	TRBJ2-5	NA	TRBV30	TGTGCCTGGAGTAAGGGACTCCCAGGGGAGACCCAGTACTTC	CAWSKGLPGETQYF
NA	TRBJ1-4	NA	TRBV6-1	TGTGCCAGCAGTGATGGCCCTAATGAAAAACTGTTTTTT	CASSDGPNEKLFF
few	TRBJ2-5	NA	TRBV7-9	TGTGCCAGCAGCTTAGGGGGGCGGACAGTGACAACCCAGTACTTC	CASSLGGRTVTTQYF
NA	TRBJ2-1	TRBD2	TRBV7-3	TGTGCCAGCAGCTTAAGGCGGGAGGATGAGCAGTTCTTC	CASSLRREDEQFF
few	TRBJ2-7	NA	TRBV9	TGTGCCAGCAGCCCACGTCCAGCCGGGGGCGAGCAGTACTTC	CASSPRPAGGEQYF
NA	TRBJ1-4	TRBD1	TRBV7-9	TGTGCCAGCAGCTTTGCGTCCGGGACAGCGAATGAAAAACTGTTTTTT	CASSFASGTANEKLFF
NA	TRBJ2-3	TRBD2	TRBV4-2	TGTGCCAGTAGCGGGGGGGCCGGATTGGATACGCAGTATTTT	CASSGGAGLDTQYF
NA	TRBJ1-5	NA	TRBV29-1	TGCAGCGTCGGGGTCGGGGGAGTGAATCAGCCCCAGCATTTT	CSVGVGGVNQPQHF
few	TRBJ1-1	TRBD1	TRBV7-9	TGTGCCAGCAGCACAATTGGACAGGGAATTGATTTCTTT	CASSTIGQGIDFF
NA	TRBJ2-2	TRBD1	TRBV27	TGTGCCAGCAGGCGGACAGGGGGGAACACCGGGGAGCTGTTTTTT	CASRRTGGNTGELFF
NA	TRBJ1-2	NA	TRBV6-5	TGTGCCAGCAGTGAACTCGCTTTATATGGCTACACCTTC	CASSELALYGYTF
few	TRBJ2-7	NA	TRBV5-1	TGCGCCAGCAGCTTGGGACACCCCTACGAGCAGTACTTC	CASSLGHPYEQYF
few	TRBJ2-7	NA	TRBV19	TGTGCCAGTAGTATATATTTGGACAGATCTTACGAGCAGTACTTC	CASSIYLDRSYEQYF
NA	TRBJ2-7	NA	TRBV5-4	TGTGCCAGCAGCTTGGGCGGAGCCCGCCGAGAGCAGTACTTC	CASSLGGARREQYF
few	TRBJ1-6	TRBD1	TRBV4-1	TGCGCCAGCAGCCAAATTGGACAGGGAAACTCACCCCTCCACTTT	CASSQIGQGNSPLHF
few	TRBJ2-5	NA	TRBV7-2	TGTGCCAGCAGCTTTAGGAGTGGCACTCAAGAGACCCAGTACTTC	CASSFRSGTQETQYF
NA	TRBJ1-3	NA	TRBV28	TGTGCCAGCAGCTCGGGGGGCGCTGGAAACACCATATATTTT	CASSSGGAGNTIYF
few	TRBJ2-1	NA	TRBV6-4	TGTGCCAGCAGTGACTCGACTAAAGGAGACTACAATGAGCAGTTCTTC	CASSDSTKGDYNEQFF
few	TRBJ2-2	TRBD2	TRBV7-3	TGTGCCAGCAGCCCCTCTGATTGGGGGGGCACCGGGGAGCTGTTTTTT	CASSPSDWGGTGELFF
NA	TRBJ2-7	TRBD2	TRBV5-1	TGCGCCAGCAGCTTGGGACTTAGCGGGAGGGGCAACGAGCAGTACTTC	CASSLGLSGRGNEQYF